This T cell receptor beta chain was sequenced for a study of CD8 T cells in ankylosing spondylitis. This clonotype was observed a handful of times. Its target is unknown. Study results and caveats: Clones linked to disease, bearing a CD8+ phenotype, were relatively rare in peripheral blood.

CDR3 length: 14 amino acids. V was trimmed by 6 bases and J by 3 bases, leaving 14 bases between them. TCR beta libraries were made by quantitative 5'-RACE with molecular barcodes. TCRdb re-called the 5' RACE reads with MiXCR, one entry per CDR3 protein. The sample consists of about 140,000 distinct CDR3 sequences, roughly 7.7% of them appearing once. The J gene is TRBJ1-1, the V gene TRBV12-3 or TRBV12-4; no reliable D call. The sequenced material came from synovial fluid, either unsorted or a sorted T cell fraction (not recorded which). The sequence came from a male donor with ankylosing spondylitis. The CDR3 is CASRVRVLDTEAFF. For the CDR3, the DNA is TGTGCCAGCAGGGTGAGAGTTCTGGACACTGAAGCTTTCTTT.